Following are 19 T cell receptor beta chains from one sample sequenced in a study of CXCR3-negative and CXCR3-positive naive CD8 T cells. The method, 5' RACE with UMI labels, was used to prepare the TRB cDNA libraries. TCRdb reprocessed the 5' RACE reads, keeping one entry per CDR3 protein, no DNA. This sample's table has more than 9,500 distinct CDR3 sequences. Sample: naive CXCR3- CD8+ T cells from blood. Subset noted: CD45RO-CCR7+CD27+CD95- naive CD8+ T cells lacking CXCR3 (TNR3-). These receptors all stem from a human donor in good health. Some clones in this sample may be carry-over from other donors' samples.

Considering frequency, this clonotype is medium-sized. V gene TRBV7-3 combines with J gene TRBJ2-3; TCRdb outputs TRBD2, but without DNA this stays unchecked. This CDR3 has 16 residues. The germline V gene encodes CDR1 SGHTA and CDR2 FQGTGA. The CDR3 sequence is CASSAGTSGRTDTQYF.

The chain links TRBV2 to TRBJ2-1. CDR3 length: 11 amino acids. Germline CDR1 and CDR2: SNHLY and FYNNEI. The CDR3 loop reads CASSEIYEQFF. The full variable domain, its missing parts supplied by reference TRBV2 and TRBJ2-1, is EPEVTQTPSHQVTQMGQEVILRCVPISNHLYFYWYRQILGQKVEFLVSFYNNEISEKSEIFDDQFSVERPDGSNFTLKIRSTKLEDSAMYFCASSEIYEQFFGPGTRLTVL.

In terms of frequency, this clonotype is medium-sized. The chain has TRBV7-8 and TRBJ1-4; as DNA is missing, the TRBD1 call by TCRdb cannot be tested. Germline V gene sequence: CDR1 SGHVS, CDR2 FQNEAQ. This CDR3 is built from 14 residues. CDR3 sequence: CASSLARENEKLFF.

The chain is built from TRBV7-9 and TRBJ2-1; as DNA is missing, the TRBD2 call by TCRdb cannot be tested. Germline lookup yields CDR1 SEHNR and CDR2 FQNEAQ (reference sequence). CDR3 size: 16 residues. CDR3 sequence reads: CASTGTSVSSYNEQFF.

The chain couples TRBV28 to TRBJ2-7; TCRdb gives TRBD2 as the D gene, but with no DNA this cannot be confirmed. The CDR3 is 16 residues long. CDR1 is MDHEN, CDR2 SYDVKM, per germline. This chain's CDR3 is CASRTLAGFNSYEQYF.

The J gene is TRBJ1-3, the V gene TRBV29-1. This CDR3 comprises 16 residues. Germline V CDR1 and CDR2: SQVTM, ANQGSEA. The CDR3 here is CSVYLTQHSSGNTIYF.

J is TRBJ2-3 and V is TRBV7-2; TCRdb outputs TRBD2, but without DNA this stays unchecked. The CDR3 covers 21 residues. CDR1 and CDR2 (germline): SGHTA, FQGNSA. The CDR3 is CASSYRRLLAGGLKDPDTQYF.

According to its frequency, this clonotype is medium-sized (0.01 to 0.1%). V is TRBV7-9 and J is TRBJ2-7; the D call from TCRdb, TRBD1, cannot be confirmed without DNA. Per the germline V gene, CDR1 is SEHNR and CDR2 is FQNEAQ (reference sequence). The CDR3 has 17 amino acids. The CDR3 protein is CASSLDSLGTNPYEQYF.

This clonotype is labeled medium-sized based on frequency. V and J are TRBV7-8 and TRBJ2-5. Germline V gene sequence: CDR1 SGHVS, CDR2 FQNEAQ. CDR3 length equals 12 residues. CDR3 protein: CASTQEKETQYF.

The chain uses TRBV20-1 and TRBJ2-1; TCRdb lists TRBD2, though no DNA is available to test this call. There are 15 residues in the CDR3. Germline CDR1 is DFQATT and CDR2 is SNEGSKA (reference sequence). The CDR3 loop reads CSASRRDRRGNEQFF.

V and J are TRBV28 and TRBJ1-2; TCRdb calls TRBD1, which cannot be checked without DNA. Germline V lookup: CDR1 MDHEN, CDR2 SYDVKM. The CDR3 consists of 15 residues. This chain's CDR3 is CASSTPGQGNYGYTF.

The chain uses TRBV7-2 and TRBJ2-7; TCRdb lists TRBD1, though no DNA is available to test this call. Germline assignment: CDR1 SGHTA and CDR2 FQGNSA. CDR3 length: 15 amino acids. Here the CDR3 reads CASSENIGGTYEQYF.

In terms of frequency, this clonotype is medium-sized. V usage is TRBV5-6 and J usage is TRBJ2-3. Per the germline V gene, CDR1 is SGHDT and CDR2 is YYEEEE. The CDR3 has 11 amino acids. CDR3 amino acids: CASSFGDTQYF.

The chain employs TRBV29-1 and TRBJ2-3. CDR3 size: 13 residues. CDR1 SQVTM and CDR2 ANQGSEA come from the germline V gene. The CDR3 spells CSVSGTNTDTQYF.

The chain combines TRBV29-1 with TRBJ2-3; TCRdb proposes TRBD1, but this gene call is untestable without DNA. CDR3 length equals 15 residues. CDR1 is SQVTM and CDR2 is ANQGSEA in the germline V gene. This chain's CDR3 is CSVGGGPPSPDTQYF.

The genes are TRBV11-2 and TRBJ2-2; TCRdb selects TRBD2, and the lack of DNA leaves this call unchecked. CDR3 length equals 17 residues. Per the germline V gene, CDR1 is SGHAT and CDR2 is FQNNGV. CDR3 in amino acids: CASSLVRASAYTGELFF.

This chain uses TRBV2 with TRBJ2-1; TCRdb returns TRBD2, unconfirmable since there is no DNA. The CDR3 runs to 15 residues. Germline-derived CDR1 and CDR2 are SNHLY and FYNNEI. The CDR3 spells CASTPGLATADEQFF.

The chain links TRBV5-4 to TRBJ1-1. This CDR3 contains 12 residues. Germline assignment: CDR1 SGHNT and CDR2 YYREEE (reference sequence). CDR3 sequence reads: CASRAVNTEAFF.

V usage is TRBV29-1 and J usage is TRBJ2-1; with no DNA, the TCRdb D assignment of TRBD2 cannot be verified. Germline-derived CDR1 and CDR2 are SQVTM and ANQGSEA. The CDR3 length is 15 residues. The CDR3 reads CSVEEASGITNEQFF.